This record covers a single T cell receptor beta chain. This sample was taken from a study of T cell changes during pregnancy in multiple sclerosis. Assay used: immunoSEQ multiplex PCR; TCRdb lists only in-frame clones, some missing. Among fewer than 50,000 clones listed, roughly 93% were seen once. Germline V lookup: CDR1 SGHNT, CDR2 YYREEE (reference sequence). This CDR3 has 16 amino acids. J was trimmed by 4 bases and V by 2 bases; bases with no gene match: 9. The sequence was obtained from a female donor in good health, enrolled as a control in a pregnancy study. The sequences come from CD4+ T cells from peripheral blood mononuclear cells, collected in the second trimester of pregnancy. The chain combines TRBV5-4 with TRBJ2-1; 7 bases map to TRBD2. The CDR3 spells CASSLPLGGDYNEQFF. DNA of the CDR3: TGTGCCAGCAGCTTACCCCTTGGGGGGGATTACAATGAGCAGTTCTTC.